The 23 T cell receptor beta chains listed next were all sequenced from one sample in a study of post-analysis software for immune sequencing data. Study-wide points: Controls had lower frequencies than patients of a handful of TRBV segments, which included TRBV5-6, TRBV5-1 and TRBV20-1.

For these receptors, no antigen is known. Incorporated into the TCR beta cDNA libraries were unique molecular identifiers, which served to reduce PCR and sequencing biases. Via MiXCR, TCRdb re-called the PCR reads, giving one row per CDR3 protein. Of hundreds of thousands of distinct CDR3 sequences listed, roughly 27% are singletons. The sample comprised blood. The receptors here all came from a girl under 18 with multiple sclerosis.

This clonotype was seen more than once but under ten times. V is TRBV5-6 and J is TRBJ2-1; maybe TRBD2 (5 bases). This CDR3 is 14 amino acids long. Trimming took 2 bases from V and 6 from J, leaving 12 bases between them. CDR1 SGHDT and CDR2 YYEEEE come from the germline V gene. CDR3 nucleotide sequence: TGTGCCAGCAGCTTTCTATCGGGGATCAATGAGCAGTTCTTC. Its translation is CASSFLSGINEQFF. The entire variable domain, with the rest obtained from reference TRBV5-6 and TRBJ2-1, is as follows: DAGVTQSPTHLIKTRGQQVTLRCSPKSGHDTVSWYQQALGQGPQFIFQYYEEEERQRGNFPDRFSGHQFPNYSSELNVNALLLGDSALYLCASSFLSGINEQFFGPGTRLTVL.

The rearrangement links TRBV20-1 to TRBJ1-1; no reliable D call. Germline lookup yields CDR1 DFQATT and CDR2 SNEGSKA (reference sequence). The CDR3 is 16 residues long. The ends were cut back, 5 bases at V and 2 bases at J, with 21 bases in the middle. The CDR3 reads CSAPPRLLTSNTEAFF. CDR3 sequence (DNA): TGCAGTGCTCCTCCCCGACTTCTTACCTCAAACACTGAAGCTTTCTTT.

The CDR3 loop is CASSQVGRASTDTQYF. As DNA, the CDR3 is TGTGCCAGCAGCCAAGTCGGGCGGGCCAGCACAGATACGCAGTATTTT. The V and J genes are TRBV3-1 and TRBJ2-3; possible D gene TRBD2, 5 bases. From germline, CDR1 is LGHDT and CDR2 YNNKEL (reference sequence). Trimming stripped 1 base from V and 0 bases from J, with 11 bases between. The CDR3 loop spans 16 amino acids.

J is TRBJ2-7 and V is TRBV27; a possible D gene is TRBD1 (5 bases). This CDR3 is built from 14 residues. V was clipped by 6 bases and J by 4 bases, with 16 bases between them. Germline CDR1 and CDR2: MNHEY and SMNVEV (reference sequence). The CDR3 nucleotides are TGTGCCAGCAGCCCACCAGGGTCGATATACGAGCAGTACTTC. Translating it yields CASSPPGSIYEQYF.

This sequence joins TRBV20-1 and TRBJ1-1, with 7 nucleotides matching TRBD1. This CDR3 contains 14 residues. With 6 bases clipped from V and 1 base from J, the junction kept 8 bases outside the gene matches. CDR1 is DFQATT, CDR2 SNEGSKA, per germline (reference sequence). CDR3 region: CSAHRGLPNTEAFF. CDR3 nucleotide sequence: TGCAGTGCCCACAGGGGACTCCCGAACACTGAAGCTTTCTTT.

The chain combines TRBV28 with TRBJ2-3, with D perhaps matching TRBD1 (6 bases). V was shortened by 6 bases and J by 1 base, with 11 bases between the two germline ends. Germline assignment: CDR1 MDHEN and CDR2 SYDVKM. CDR3 size: 14 residues. The CDR3 is CASRPRGGTDTQYF. CDR3 sequence (DNA): TGTGCCAGCAGGCCCAGGGGTGGCACAGATACGCAGTATTTT.

This chain joins TRBV6-2 or TRBV6-3 and TRBJ2-7; 9 nucleotides match TRBD2. The CDR3 totals 15 residues. Germline V lookup: CDR1 MNHEY, CDR2 SVGEGT. V dropped 5 bases and J dropped 1; count of bases not matched to a gene: 6. The CDR3 spells CASSDAGGVSYEQYF. Here the CDR3 DNA reads TGTGCCAGCAGTGACGCGGGAGGGGTTTCCTACGAGCAGTACTTC.

The chain employs TRBV5-1 and TRBJ1-2; D not certain. This CDR3 has 14 residues. The germline V gene encodes CDR1 SGHRS and CDR2 YFSETQ. Trimming took off 1 base at V and 3 bases at J, with 10 bases between the two ends. The CDR3 region is CASSLTMQDYGYTF. In nucleotides, the CDR3 is TGCGCCAGCAGCTTGACCATGCAGGACTATGGCTACACCTTC.

This clonotype was counted a few times. The CDR3 nucleotides are TGTGCCAGCAGCTTAGAGGGACTAAGAAATGAGCAGTTCTTC. Its protein is CASSLEGLRNEQFF. The chain links TRBV7-9 to TRBJ2-1; TRBD2 agrees at 7 bases. CDR1 and CDR2 from the germline V gene are SEHNR and FQNEAQ (reference sequence). With 1 base clipped from V and 7 bases from J, the junction kept 4 bases outside the gene matches. The CDR3 spans 14 residues.

This clonotype came up a few times. J is TRBJ1-2 and V is TRBV28, with TRBD1 matching 7 bases. This CDR3 is built from 16 residues. From germline, CDR1 is MDHEN and CDR2 SYDVKM. The V and J ends lost 4 bases and 2 bases, in that order; junction bases with no gene match: 10. In DNA form, the CDR3 reads TGTGCCAGCAGTTCGACAGGGTTAGGTAGGAACTATGGCTACACCTTC. Encoded protein: CASSSTGLGRNYGYTF.

This clonotype has just one count. V usage is TRBV10-3 and J usage is TRBJ2-2, with 8 nucleotides matching TRBD2. J was trimmed by 4 bases and V by 10 bases; bases with no gene match: 14. Germline CDR1 ENHRY, CDR2 SYGVKD. CDR3 length: 16 residues. The CDR3 region has the DNA TGTGCCACCCAGACAGCGGGAGCCCCGTTCACCGGGGAGCTGTTTTTT. Protein sequence: CATQTAGAPFTGELFF.

The chain couples TRBV20-1 to TRBJ1-5; D not resolved. V was clipped by 3 bases and J by 3 bases, with 9 bases between them. CDR1 is DFQATT and CDR2 is SNEGSKA in the germline V gene (reference sequence). The CDR3 is 13 residues long. The DNA for the CDR3 is TGCAGTGCTAGGGGTAGGACCAATCAGCCCCAGCATTTT. As protein: CSARGRTNQPQHF.

V usage is TRBV7-2 and J usage is TRBJ2-1; tentatively, D is TRBD1 or TRBD2 (6 bases each). CDR3 length equals 15 residues. Trimming shortened V by 0 bases and J by 6 bases, and 12 bases separated the two germline ends. Germline loops: CDR1 SGHTA, CDR2 FQGNSA. The CDR3 loop is CASSLARGPINEQFF. The CDR3 DNA follows: TGTGCCAGCAGCTTAGCCCGGGGGCCGATCAATGAGCAGTTCTTC.

The chain links TRBV7-9 to TRBJ2-5; D is perhaps TRBD2 (5 bases). The CDR3 totals 14 residues. The germline gives CDR1 SEHNR, CDR2 FQNEAQ (reference sequence). V was pared by 3 bases and J by 5 bases, with 13 bases between. In nucleotides, the CDR3 is TGTGCCAGCAGCTTCAGTGGGGAGCGGGAGACCCAGTACTTC. It translates to CASSFSGERETQYF.

This chain uses TRBV7-2 with TRBJ2-3; D may be TRBD1 or TRBD2 (5 bases each). The CDR3 spans 16 residues. Trimming took 5 bases from V and 4 from J, leaving 19 bases between them. From germline, CDR1 is SGHTA and CDR2 FQGNSA. CDR3 in DNA: TGTGCCAGCAGCATCAGGGACCCCTCGGGCCCAGATACGCAGTATTTT. Its protein product is CASSIRDPSGPDTQYF.

This clonotype turned up a few times. V is TRBV6-6 and J is TRBJ2-1; TRBD2 might be the D (5 bases). Germline values: CDR1 MNHNY, CDR2 SVGAGI (reference sequence). V shed 0 bases and J shed 4 bases, with 19 bases lying between them. There are 18 residues in the CDR3. CDR3 nucleotides: TGTGCCAGCAGTTACTCATCACCTCGGGTAGCGAAATACAATGAGCAGTTCTTC. Translating gives CASSYSSPRVAKYNEQFF.

This chain joins TRBV5-5 and TRBJ2-7, with a possible D match to TRBD1 (5 bases). V was cut by 4 bases and J by 5 bases, with 19 bases left in between. The CDR3 has 15 amino acids. Per germline, CDR1 SGHKS and CDR2 YYEKEE (reference sequence). The CDR3 loop reads CASSLTRARVHEQYF. The CDR3 nucleotides read TGTGCCAGCAGCCTTACCAGGGCTAGGGTCCACGAGCAGTACTTC.

CDR3 nucleotides: TGTGCCAGCAGTGTCCCGGGACAGAAAACCTATGGCTACACCTTC. It yields the protein CASSVPGQKTYGYTF. The rearrangement links TRBV25-1 to TRBJ1-2, with 7 bases fitting TRBD1. The junction had 9 bases not matched to a gene; V was cut back by 4 bases and J by 4 bases. From germline, CDR1 is MGHDK and CDR2 SYGVNS. The CDR3 has 15 amino acids.

V usage is TRBV6-6 and J usage is TRBJ2-3; 8 bases are a match to TRBD2. J was trimmed by 6 bases and V by 11 bases; bases with no gene match: 10. CDR3 size: 13 residues. Germline CDR1 is MNHNY and CDR2 is SVGAGI (reference sequence). The CDR3 sequence is CAGRGGTSDTQYF. For the CDR3, the DNA is TGTGCCGGCCGCGGGGGGACGTCGGATACGCAGTATTTT.

This clonotype was seen a few times. The chain is built from TRBV28 and TRBJ2-3; unclear D gene. The V end was cut by 10 bases, the J end by 0 bases, with 5 bases between. Germline V gives CDR1 MDHEN, CDR2 SYDVKM. The CDR3 is 11 amino acids. This CDR3 reads CATRSTDTQYF. The CDR3 DNA sequence: TGTGCCACTCGTAGCACAGATACGCAGTATTTT. The full variable domain, in which reference TRBV28 and TRBJ2-3 provide the parts outside the CDR3, is DVKVTQSSRYLVKRTGEKVFLECVQDMDHENMFWYRQDPGLGLRLIYFSYDVKMKEKGDIPEGYSVSREKKERFSLILESASTNQTSMYLCATRSTDTQYFGPGTRLTVL.

The table lists this clonotype with a few counts. The gene calls are TRBV3-1 and TRBJ2-6; a weak D match, TRBD2 (5 bases). This CDR3 is 16 amino acids long. Trimming removed 8 bases from V and 4 bases from J, with 18 bases in between. The V gene's germline CDR1 is LGHDT and CDR2 YNNKEL (reference sequence). The CDR3, as DNA: TGTGCCAGCGGGGTAGTGAGGGCTTCGGGGGCCAACGTCCTGACTTTC. It translates to CASGVVRASGANVLTF.

This clonotype was seen at least ten times. This chain uses TRBV29-1 with TRBJ1-2; tentative D call: TRBD1 (5 bases). The CDR3 consists of 13 residues. V gave up 6 bases and J gave up 2 bases, with 13 bases separating them. CDR1 is SQVTM, CDR2 ANQGSEA, per germline. CDR3 sequence (DNA): TGCAGCGTCGATATGGCAGGGAACTATGGCTACACCTTC. Translation: CSVDMAGNYGYTF. Together with reference TRBV29-1 and TRBJ1-2, the CDR3 gives the full variable domain: SAVISQKPSRDICQRGTSLTIQCQVDSQVTMMFWYRQQPGQSLTLIATANQGSEATYESGFVIDKFPISRPNLTFSTLTVSNMSPEDSSIYLCSVDMAGNYGYTFGSGTRLTVV.

A word on this clonotype: A read error may account for a junction end that differs from germline. The chain carries TRBV6-5 and TRBJ2-1; 10 bases map to TRBD1. The CDR3 covers 14 residues. Germline CDR1 is MNHEY and CDR2 is SVGAGI. DNA of the CDR3: TGTGCCAGCAGTACGGGACAGGGGTCCAATGAGCAGTTTTTC. Its protein product is CASSTGQGSNEQFF.